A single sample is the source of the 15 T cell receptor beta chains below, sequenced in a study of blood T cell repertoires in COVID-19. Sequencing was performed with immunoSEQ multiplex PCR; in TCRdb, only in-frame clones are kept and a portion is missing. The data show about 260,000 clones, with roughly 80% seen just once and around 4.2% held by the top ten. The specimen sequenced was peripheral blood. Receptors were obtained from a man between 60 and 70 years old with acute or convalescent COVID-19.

CDR3 in DNA: TGTGCCAGCAGCCGGGACACATGGGGGGAGCAGTACTTC. Its protein is CASSRDTWGEQYF. The V call is TRBV7-9, the J call TRBJ2-7; possible D gene TRBD1, 6 bases. Trimming stripped 5 bases from V and 7 bases from J, with 15 bases between. The CDR3 is 13 residues long. Germline V CDR1 and CDR2: SEHNR, FQNEAQ (reference sequence).

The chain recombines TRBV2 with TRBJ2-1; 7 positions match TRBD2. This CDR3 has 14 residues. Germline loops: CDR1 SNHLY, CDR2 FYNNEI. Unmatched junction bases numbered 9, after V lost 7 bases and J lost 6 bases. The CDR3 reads CASILMTSLNEQFF. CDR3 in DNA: TGTGCCAGCATCCTTATGACTAGCCTCAATGAGCAGTTCTTC.

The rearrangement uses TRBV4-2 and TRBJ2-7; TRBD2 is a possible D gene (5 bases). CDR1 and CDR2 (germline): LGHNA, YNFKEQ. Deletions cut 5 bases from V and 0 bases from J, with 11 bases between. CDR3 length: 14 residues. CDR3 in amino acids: CASSKDLSSYEQYF. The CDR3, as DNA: TGTGCCAGCAGCAAGGACTTGAGCTCCTACGAGCAGTACTTC.

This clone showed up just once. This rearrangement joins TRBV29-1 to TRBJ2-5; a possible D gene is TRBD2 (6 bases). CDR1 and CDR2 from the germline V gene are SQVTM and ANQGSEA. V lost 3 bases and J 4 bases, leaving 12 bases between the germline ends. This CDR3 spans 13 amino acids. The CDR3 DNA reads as TGCAGCGTTGAGGCGGGGTCAGCAGAGACCCAGTACTTC. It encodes CSVEAGSAETQYF.

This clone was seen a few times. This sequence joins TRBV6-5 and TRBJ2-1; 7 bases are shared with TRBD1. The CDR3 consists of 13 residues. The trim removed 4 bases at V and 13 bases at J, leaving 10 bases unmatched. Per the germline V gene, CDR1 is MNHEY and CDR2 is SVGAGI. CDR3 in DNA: TGTGCCAGCAGTTTGGAAAACAGACAGGGCCAGTTCTTC. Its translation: CASSLENRQGQFF.

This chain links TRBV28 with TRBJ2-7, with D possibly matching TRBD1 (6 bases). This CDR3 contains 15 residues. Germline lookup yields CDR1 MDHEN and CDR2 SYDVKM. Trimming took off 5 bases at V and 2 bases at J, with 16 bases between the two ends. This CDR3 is CASSPWTDLTYEQYF. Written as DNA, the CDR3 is TGTGCCAGCAGTCCCTGGACAGACCTAACCTACGAGCAGTACTTC.

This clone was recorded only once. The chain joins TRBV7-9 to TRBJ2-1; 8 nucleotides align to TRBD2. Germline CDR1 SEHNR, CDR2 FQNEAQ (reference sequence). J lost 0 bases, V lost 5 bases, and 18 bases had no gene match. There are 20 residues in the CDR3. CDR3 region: CASSMNSVTSGYSSYNEQFF. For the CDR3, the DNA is TGTGCCAGCAGCATGAACTCCGTTACTAGCGGTTATAGCTCCTACAATGAGCAGTTCTTC.

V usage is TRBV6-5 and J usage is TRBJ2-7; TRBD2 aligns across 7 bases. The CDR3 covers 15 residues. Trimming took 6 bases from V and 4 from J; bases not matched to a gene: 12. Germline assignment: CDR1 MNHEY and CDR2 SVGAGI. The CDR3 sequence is CASRRLGGGEYEQYF. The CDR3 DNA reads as TGTGCCAGCAGACGCCTGGGGGGGGGAGAGTACGAGCAGTACTTC.

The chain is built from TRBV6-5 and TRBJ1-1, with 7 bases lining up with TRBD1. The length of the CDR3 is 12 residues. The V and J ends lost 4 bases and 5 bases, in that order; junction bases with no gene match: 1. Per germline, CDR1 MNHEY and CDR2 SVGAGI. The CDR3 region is CASSLQGTEAFF. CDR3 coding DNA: TGTGCCAGCAGTTTACAGGGGACTGAAGCTTTCTTT.

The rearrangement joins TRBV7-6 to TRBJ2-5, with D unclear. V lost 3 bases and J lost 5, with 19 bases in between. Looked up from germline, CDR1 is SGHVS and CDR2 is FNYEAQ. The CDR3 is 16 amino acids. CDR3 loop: CASSFWVAGPPETQYF. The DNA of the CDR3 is TGTGCCAGCAGCTTCTGGGTAGCCGGCCCCCCGGAGACCCAGTACTTC.

CDR3 sequence: CASSIKMTTSGTYEQYF. In DNA form, the CDR3 reads TGTGCCAGCAGTATCAAAATGACGACTAGCGGGACCTACGAGCAGTACTTC. The chain links TRBV6-2 or TRBV6-3 to TRBJ2-7; 11 bases fit TRBD2. V was clipped by 5 bases and J by 2 bases; unmatched bases: 11. The germline gives CDR1 MNHEY, CDR2 SVGEGT. This CDR3 has 17 residues.

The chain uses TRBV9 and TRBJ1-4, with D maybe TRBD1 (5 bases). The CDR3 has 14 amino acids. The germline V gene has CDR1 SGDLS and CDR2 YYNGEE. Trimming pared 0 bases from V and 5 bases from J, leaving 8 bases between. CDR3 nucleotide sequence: TGTGCCAGCAGCGTAGGGGCAGGGAATGAAAAACTGTTTTTT. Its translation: CASSVGAGNEKLFF.

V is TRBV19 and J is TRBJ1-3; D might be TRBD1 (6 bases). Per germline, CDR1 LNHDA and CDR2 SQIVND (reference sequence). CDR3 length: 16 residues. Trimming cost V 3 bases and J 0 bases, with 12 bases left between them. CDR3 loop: CASSIGGSSSGNTIYF. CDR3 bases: TGTGCCAGTAGTATTGGGGGCTCAAGCTCTGGAAACACCATATATTTT.

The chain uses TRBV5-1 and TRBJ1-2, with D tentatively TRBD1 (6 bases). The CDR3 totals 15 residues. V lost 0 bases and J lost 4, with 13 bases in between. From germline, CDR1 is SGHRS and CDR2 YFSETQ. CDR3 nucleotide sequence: TGCGCCAGCAGCTTGGACGGGGGGCGTCCCTATGGCTACACCTTC. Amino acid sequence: CASSLDGGRPYGYTF.

The CDR3: CASSPGQLKSANYGYTF. The DNA for the CDR3 is TGTGCCAGCAGTCCGGGACAGCTCAAGTCGGCTAACTATGGCTACACCTTC. V gene TRBV28 combines with J gene TRBJ1-2; 7 nucleotides line up with TRBD1. Unmatched junction bases numbered 12, after V lost 5 bases and J lost 0 bases. CDR1 and CDR2 from the germline V gene are MDHEN and SYDVKM. The CDR3 is made up of 17 amino acids.